This entry lists 8 T cell receptor beta chains sequenced from one sample in a study of blood T cells in healthy people across ages. Primers used in a second PCR of roughly 7 to 12 cycles were a sample-barcoded 5' primer and a J-beta primer mix. TCRdb re-called the 5' RACE reads through MiXCR, storing one row per CDR3 protein. This sample has some 940,000 distinct CDR3 sequences, with about 29% found just once. This sample also appeared in a second study, on T cells of mothers and their children.

Material for sequencing was blood. The receptor source for this set is a woman aged 40 to 49 in good health.

The chain joins TRBV11-2 to TRBJ2-7; 8 bases map to TRBD2. The end of the DNA aligns better with TRBJ2-5, so the J call may be wrong. CDR1 is SGHAT and CDR2 is FQNNGV in the germline V gene. The CDR3 is 14 amino acids. The CDR3 DNA reads as TGTGCCAGCAGGGATACTAGCGGTGGAGAGACCCAGTACTTC. It translates to CASRDTSGGETQYF.

About this clonotype itself: A much more abundant neighbour one base away suggests this may be a read error. The V gene is TRBV29-1, the J gene TRBJ2-5, with 7 positions matching TRBD1. Judging by the DNA end, TRBJ2-7 fits better; the J call may be wrong. CDR3 length: 11 residues. Germline V gives CDR1 SQVTM, CDR2 ANQGSEA. The DNA for the CDR3 is TGCAGCGGACAGGGTGGAAACGAGCAGTACTTC. It codes for CSGQGGNEQYF.

This clonotype appeared a few times. A single base separates this from a much larger clone, so it may be a read error. The chain's CDR3 is CASSLIASRAEQYF. DNA for the CDR3: TGTGCCAGCAGCTTAATTGCGTCCCGAGCGGAGCAGTACTTC. V gene TRBV7-3 combines with J gene TRBJ2-5; a weak D match, TRBD2 (5 bases). CDR1 SGHTA and CDR2 FQGTGA come from the germline V gene. The V end lost 1 base, the J end lost 11 bases, and 17 bases lay between the germline ends. The CDR3 sequence is 14 residues long.

V and J are TRBV5-1 and TRBJ2-3, with 8 bases that match TRBD2. The CDR3 contains 16 residues. J was trimmed by 11 bases and V by 1 base; bases with no gene match: 15. From germline, CDR1 is SGHRS and CDR2 YFSETQ. CDR3 sequence: CASSLTTSGGPRRQYF. Written as DNA, the CDR3 is TGCGCCAGCAGCTTGACGACGAGCGGGGGCCCGAGGAGGCAGTATTTT.

This sequence joins TRBV28 and TRBJ2-1; 10 positions agree with TRBD2. The V and J ends lost 7 bases and 9 bases, in that order; junction bases with no gene match: 12. The germline CDR1 and CDR2 sequences are MDHEN and SYDVKM. The CDR3 totals 15 residues. The CDR3 loop is CASTPSSGGKAEQFF. In DNA, the CDR3 is TGTGCCAGCACCCCCAGTAGCGGGGGGAAGGCTGAGCAGTTCTTC.

V usage is TRBV20-1 and J usage is TRBJ2-1; TRBD2 aligns across 7 bases. CDR1 is DFQATT, CDR2 SNEGSKA, per germline (reference sequence). Germline trimming cut 3 bases from V and 4 bases from J; bases unmatched to any gene: 15. This CDR3 is built from 17 residues. The CDR3 DNA sequence: TGCAGTGCTAGTCTCCTTCTTAGTGGGGGGGATTACAATGAGCAGTTCTTC. Protein product: CSASLLLSGGDYNEQFF.

This clonotype came up a few times. The V call is TRBV3-1, the J call TRBJ2-4; the D gene is possibly TRBD1 (6 bases). CDR3 size: 12 residues. The V and J ends lost 4 bases and 13 bases respectively, with 14 bases between them. Germline CDR1 LGHDT, CDR2 YNNKEL (reference sequence). DNA of the CDR3: TGTGCCAGCAGCCGAAAGGACAGACAGCAGTACTTC. Its translation is CASSRKDRQQYF.

This chain joins TRBV7-2 and TRBJ2-2, with D possibly called TRBD1 or TRBD2 (5 bases each). V was shortened by 4 bases and J by 4 bases, with 13 bases between the two germline ends. The CDR3 loop spans 15 amino acids. Germline V CDR1 and CDR2: SGHTA, FQGNSA. The DNA of the CDR3 is TGTGCCAGCAGCTCAACAGGAGGTAGCACCGGGGAGCTGTTTTTT. Translated, it gives CASSSTGGSTGELFF.